The 11 T cell receptor beta chains listed next were all sequenced from one sample in a study of T cells in localized non-small cell lung cancer. Data came from immunoSEQ multiplex PCR; TCRdb stores just in-frame clones and leaves some out. Among about 22,000 clones listed, 88% were seen once. Material: PBMCs, obtained before any cancer treatment. These receptors originate from a man aged 35 to 69 with stage II squamous cell lung carcinoma.

This chain connects TRBV30 to TRBJ2-3; D may be TRBD1 or TRBD2 (5 bases each). Germline CDR1 and CDR2: GTSNPN and SVGIG (reference sequence). V was clipped by 3 bases and J by 4 bases, with 11 bases between them. The CDR3 is 13 amino acids. CDR3 bases: TGTGCCTGGAGAAGGGACGGGGCAGATACGCAGTATTTT. The encoded protein is CAWRRDGADTQYF.

The J gene is TRBJ1-5, the V gene TRBV10-3; the D is unclear. V lost 2 bases and J lost 4, with 9 bases in between. Per the germline V gene, CDR1 is ENHRY and CDR2 is SYGVKD. The CDR3 covers 14 residues. CDR3 nucleotides: TGTGCCATCAGTGAGGGGGTGGCGAATCAGCCCCAGCATTTT. Translating it yields CAISEGVANQPQHF.

V usage is TRBV11-3 and J usage is TRBJ2-3; 9 positions agree with TRBD2. The V segment lost 5 bases and the J segment 5 bases; nucleotides outside the gene matches: 5. Germline V lookup: CDR1 SGHNT, CDR2 YENEEA. The CDR3 consists of 14 residues. CDR3 sequence reads: CASSPGLAKDTQYF. CDR3 DNA sequence: TGTGCCAGCAGCCCGGGACTAGCTAAAGATACGCAGTATTTT.

The chain combines TRBV9 with TRBJ2-2; D is undetermined. The V end was cut by 0 bases, the J end by 6 bases, with 3 bases between. CDR1 and CDR2 (germline): SGDLS, YYNGEE. The CDR3 loop spans 12 amino acids. CDR3 bases: TGTGCCAGCAGCGTAGATCCCGGGGAGCTGTTTTTT. Translation gives CASSVDPGELFF.

The gene calls are TRBV5-1 and TRBJ1-1; 7 bases line up with TRBD1. Germline V gene lookup returns CDR1 SGHRS and CDR2 YFSETQ. J was trimmed by 2 bases and V by 4 bases; bases with no gene match: 5. This CDR3 has 14 residues. The CDR3 sequence is CASSARGPNTEAFF. CDR3 DNA: TGCGCCAGCAGCGCGAGGGGGCCTAACACTGAAGCTTTCTTT.

J is TRBJ1-2 and V is TRBV7-6, with D unresolved. The CDR3 length is 14 residues. Germline-derived CDR1 and CDR2 are SGHVS and FNYEAQ. V was pared by 1 base and J by 8 bases, with 14 bases between. The CDR3 bases are TGTGCCAGCAGCTTAGGTAGTCGGACCGAGGGCTACACCTTC. Protein product: CASSLGSRTEGYTF. Full variable domain (missing parts from reference TRBV7-6 and TRBJ1-2): GAGVSQSPRYKVTKRGQDVALRCDPISGHVSLYWYRQALGQGPEFLTYFNYEAQQDKSGLPNDRFSAERPEGSISTLTIQRTEQRDSAMYRCASSLGSRTEGYTFGSGTRLTVV.

The rearrangement uses TRBV6-1 and TRBJ2-2; D is unresolved. Trimming left V 6 bases short and J 6 bases short, with 8 bases between. CDR3 length equals 12 residues. Germline V gives CDR1 MNHNS, CDR2 SASEGT. Written as DNA, the CDR3 is TGTGCCAGCAGGATAGGATCCGGGGAGCTGTTTTTT. This encodes CASRIGSGELFF.

Here the CDR3 reads CASSSRAQGETQYF. For the CDR3, the DNA is TGTGCCAGCAGCTCCCGGGCCCAAGGAGAGACCCAGTACTTC. This chain connects TRBV11-3 to TRBJ2-5, with no clear D. The CDR3 runs 14 residues. CDR1 and CDR2 (germline): SGHNT, YENEEA. V was shortened by 4 bases and J by 4 bases, with 13 bases between the two germline ends.

The V and J genes are TRBV7-2 and TRBJ1-2, with a weak D call TRBD1 (6 bases). The CDR3 contains 13 residues. The germline V gene encodes CDR1 SGHTA and CDR2 FQGNSA. Deletions cut 4 bases from V and 7 bases from J, with 13 bases between. The CDR3 sequence is CASSSNTGSGYTF. DNA for the CDR3: TGTGCCAGCAGCTCCAATACAGGGAGTGGCTACACCTTC. Full variable domain (rest looked up from reference TRBV7-2 and TRBJ1-2): GAGVSQSPSNKVTEKGKDVELRCDPISGHTALYWYRQSLGQGLEFLIYFQGNSAPDKSGLPSDRFSAERTGGSVSTLTIQRTQQEDSAVYLCASSSNTGSGYTFGSGTRLTVV.

This chain connects TRBV19 to TRBJ2-1; the D call may be TRBD1 or TRBD2 (5 bases each). Germline V lookup: CDR1 LNHDA, CDR2 SQIVND (reference sequence). The CDR3 consists of 15 residues. Between the trimmed V and J ends, which lost 3 bases and 3 bases, there was a span of 12 bases. CDR3 sequence reads: CASSIYLGDYNEQFF. The CDR3 DNA reads as TGTGCCAGTAGTATTTATTTGGGGGACTACAATGAGCAGTTCTTC. Filled out from reference TRBV19 and TRBJ2-1, the complete variable domain reads DGGITQSPKYLFRKEGQNVTLSCEQNLNHDAMYWYRQDPGQGLRLIYYSQIVNDFQKGDIAEGYSVSREKKESFPLTVTSAQKNPTAFYLCASSIYLGDYNEQFFGPGTRLTVL.

CDR3 sequence (DNA): TGTGCCAGCAGTCCTGGGTGGACTAATGAAAAACTGTTTTTT. This sequence encodes CASSPGWTNEKLFF. The chain employs TRBV27 and TRBJ1-4; D ambiguous. V lost 5 bases to trimming and J lost 2 bases, with 9 bases between them. The length of the CDR3 is 14 residues. Looked up from germline, CDR1 is MNHEY and CDR2 is SMNVEV (reference sequence).